This TCR beta chain was captured by sequencing in a study of T cells in tumors after PD-1 blockade. Study background: Prior checkpoint blockade, systemic immunosuppressant use, or anti-cancer therapy within 4 weeks excluded patients. A subset received ongoing vismodegib 150 mg daily alongside anti-PD-1 therapy.

The assay was immunoSEQ multiplex PCR, and TCRdb's table has in-frame clones only and misses some. Of tens of thousands of clones in the sample, around four fifths were seen once. The CDR3 has 16 residues. The germline V gene has CDR1 PRHDT and CDR2 FYEKMQ (reference sequence). Trimming at V came to 5 bases and at J to 0 bases, leaving 9 bases not matched to a gene. Regarding the study as a whole: About 41% of tumor TCR clonotypes were also found in blood.

Template: tumor biopsy or peripheral blood genomic DNA, roughly 616-6,500 ng per sample. A note on this clone: Antigen specificity is unknown.

The receptor was isolated from a human donor with advanced basal cell or squamous cell carcinoma (not recorded which). The genes are TRBV13 and TRBJ2-7; 8 bases agree with TRBD2. This specimen was PBMCs, taken before anti-PD-1 therapy. CDR3 amino acids: CASSPQGLGSSYEQYF. The CDR3 DNA reads as TGTGCCAGCAGCCCCCAGGGACTAGGGAGCTCCTACGAGCAGTACTTC.